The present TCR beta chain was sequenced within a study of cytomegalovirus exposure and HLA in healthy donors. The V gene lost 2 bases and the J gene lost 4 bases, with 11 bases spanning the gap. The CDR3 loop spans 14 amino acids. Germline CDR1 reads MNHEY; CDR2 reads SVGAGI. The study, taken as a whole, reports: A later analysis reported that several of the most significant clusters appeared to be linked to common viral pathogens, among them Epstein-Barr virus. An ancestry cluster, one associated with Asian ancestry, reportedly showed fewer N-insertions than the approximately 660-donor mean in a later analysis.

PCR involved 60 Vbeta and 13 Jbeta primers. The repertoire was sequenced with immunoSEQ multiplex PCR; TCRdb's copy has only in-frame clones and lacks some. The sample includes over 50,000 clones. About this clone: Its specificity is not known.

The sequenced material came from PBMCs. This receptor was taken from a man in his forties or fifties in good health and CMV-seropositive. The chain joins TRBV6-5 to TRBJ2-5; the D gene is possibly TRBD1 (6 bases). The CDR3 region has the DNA TGTGCCAGCAGTTACCCACAGGGCGCAGAGACCCAGTACTTC. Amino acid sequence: CASSYPQGAETQYF.